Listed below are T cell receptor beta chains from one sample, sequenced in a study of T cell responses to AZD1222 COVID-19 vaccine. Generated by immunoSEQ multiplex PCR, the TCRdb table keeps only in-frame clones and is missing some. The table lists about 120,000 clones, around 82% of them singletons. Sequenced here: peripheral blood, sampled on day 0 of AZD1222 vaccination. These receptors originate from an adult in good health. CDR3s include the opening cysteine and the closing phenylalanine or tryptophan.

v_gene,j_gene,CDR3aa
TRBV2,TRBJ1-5,CASTYGQQNQPQHF
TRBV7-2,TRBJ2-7,CASSLSRTTYEQYF
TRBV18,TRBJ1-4,CASSPWTAGNEKLFF
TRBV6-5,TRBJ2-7,CASSYDVSGRSYEQYF
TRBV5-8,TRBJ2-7,CASSRRIGPTYEQYF
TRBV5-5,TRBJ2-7,CASSLSIGPQGYEQYF
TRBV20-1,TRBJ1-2,CTAPGTYGYTF
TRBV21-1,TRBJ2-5,CASTPSGTQYF
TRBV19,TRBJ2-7,CASSIGGRFTYEQYF
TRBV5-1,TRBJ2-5,CASSFSGEETQYF
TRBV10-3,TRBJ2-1,CASKGDRSNEQFF
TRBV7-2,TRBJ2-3,CASRQGGAADTQYF
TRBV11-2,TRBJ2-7,CASRYTTGGLYEQYF
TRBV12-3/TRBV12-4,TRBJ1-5,CASSRHRDQPQHF
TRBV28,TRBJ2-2,CASSTYTGELFF
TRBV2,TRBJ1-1,CASSERGMNTEAFF
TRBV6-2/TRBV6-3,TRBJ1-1,CASSYPGGYATEAFF
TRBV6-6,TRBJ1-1,CASKTDRLNTEAFF
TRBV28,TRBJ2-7,CASLGARGEQYF
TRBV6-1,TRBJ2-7,CASSEVAREQYF
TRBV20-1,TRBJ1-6,CSASDRASPLHF
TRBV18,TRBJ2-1,CASSPYPGTPRWDQFF
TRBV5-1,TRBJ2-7,CASSPGMDSYEQYF
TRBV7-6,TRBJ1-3,CASSLEMAGTGGTGNTIYF
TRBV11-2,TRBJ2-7,CASSDSYEQYF
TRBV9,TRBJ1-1,CASSGGQGPATEAFF
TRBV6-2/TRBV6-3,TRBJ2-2,CASSKQDYTGELFF
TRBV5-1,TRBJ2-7,CASSRLGSGGSYEQYF
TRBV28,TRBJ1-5,CASRPGTGGRPQHF
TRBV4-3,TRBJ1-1,CASSGTGDISEAFF